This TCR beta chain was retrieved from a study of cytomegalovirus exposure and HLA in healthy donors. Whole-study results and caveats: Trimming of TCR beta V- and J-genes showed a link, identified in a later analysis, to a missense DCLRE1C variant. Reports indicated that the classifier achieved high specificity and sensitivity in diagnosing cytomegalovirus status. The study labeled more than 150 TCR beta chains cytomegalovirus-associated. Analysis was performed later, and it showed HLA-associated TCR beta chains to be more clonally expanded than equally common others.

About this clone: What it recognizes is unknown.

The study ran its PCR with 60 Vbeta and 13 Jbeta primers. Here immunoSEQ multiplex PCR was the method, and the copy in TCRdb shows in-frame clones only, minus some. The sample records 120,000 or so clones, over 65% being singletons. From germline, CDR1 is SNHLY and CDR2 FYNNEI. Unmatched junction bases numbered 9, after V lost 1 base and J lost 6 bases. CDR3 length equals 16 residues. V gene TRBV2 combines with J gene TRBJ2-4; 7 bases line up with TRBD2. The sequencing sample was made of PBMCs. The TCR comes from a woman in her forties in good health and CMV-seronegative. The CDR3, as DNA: TGTGCCAGCAGTGAAGGTATCACGGGGGGATTAAACATTCAGTACTTC. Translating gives CASSEGITGGLNIQYF. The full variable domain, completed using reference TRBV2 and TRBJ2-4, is EPEVTQTPSHQVTQMGQEVILRCVPISNHLYFYWYRQILGQKVEFLVSFYNNEISEKSEIFDDQFSVERPDGSNFTLKIRSTKLEDSAMYFCASSEGITGGLNIQYFGAGTRLSVL.